The subject of this entry is one TCR beta chain. No antigen is known for it. This table comes from immunoSEQ multiplex PCR, and its TCRdb copy is limited to in-frame clones, with some not included. The table includes more than 300,000 clones, around 83% detected once. These data belong to a study of Ad26.COV2.S vaccination and SARS-CoV-2 variants. Across the study: Enrolled in COV1001, the donor was in the Ad26.COV2.S trial arm, which received the vaccine. Administration of Ad26.COV2.S was intramuscular, either once or twice 56 days apart. General study results and limits: Possibly, TCR breadth and depth analyses underestimated total T cell responses. Spike-specific TCR breadth ran higher among vaccine recipients than placebo recipients.

Germline V gene lookup returns CDR1 SGHTA and CDR2 FQGNSA. The CDR3 is 18 amino acids. Trimming stripped 1 base from V and 1 base from J, with 14 bases between. Regarding treatment: over 15 received Ad26.COV2.S at low or high dose, single or two shots; about five received placebo; per-sample allocation not given. Day 63 following the first vaccine or placebo injection was when the samples were taken. The material was peripheral blood, obtained in a trial of Ad26.COV2.S vaccine versus placebo. This TCR derives from a person aged 18-65 years who received the Ad26.COV2.S COVID-19 vaccine or a placebo. This chain connects TRBV7-2 to TRBJ1-6; tentatively, D is TRBD1 (5 bases). The CDR3 coding sequence is TGTGCCAGCAGCTTAGGGGCCAGGGTCGTATCCTATAATTCACCCCTCCACTTT. This gives the protein CASSLGARVVSYNSPLHF.